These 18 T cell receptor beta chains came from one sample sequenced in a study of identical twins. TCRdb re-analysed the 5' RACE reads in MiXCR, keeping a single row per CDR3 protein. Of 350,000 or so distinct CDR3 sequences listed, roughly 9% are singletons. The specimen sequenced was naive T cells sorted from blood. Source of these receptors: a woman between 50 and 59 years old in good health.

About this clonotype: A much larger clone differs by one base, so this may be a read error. For the CDR3, the DNA is TGTGCCAGCAGCTTAGAAGTATCCTACGACCAGTACTTC. This encodes CASSLEVSYDQYF. This chain joins TRBV7-6 and TRBJ2-7; no reliable D call. In germline, CDR1 is SGHVS, CDR2 FNYEAQ. The CDR3 sequence is 13 residues long.

CDR3 coding DNA: TGTGCCAGCAGCGCCTCGCGAACTACGCTAGCACTGCCCTCAGATACGCAGTATTTT. Translation: CASSASRTTLALPSDTQYF. The chain has TRBV7-9 and TRBJ2-3; TRBD2 is a possible D gene (5 bases). The V gene's germline CDR1 is SEHNR and CDR2 FQNEAQ (reference sequence). CDR3 length: 19 residues. V was trimmed by 5 bases and J by 4 bases, leaving 28 bases between them.

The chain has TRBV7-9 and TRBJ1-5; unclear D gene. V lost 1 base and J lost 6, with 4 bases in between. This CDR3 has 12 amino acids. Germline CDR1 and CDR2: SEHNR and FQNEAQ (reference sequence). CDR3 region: CASSLDSQPQHF. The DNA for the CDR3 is TGTGCCAGCAGCTTAGACAGTCAGCCCCAGCATTTT.

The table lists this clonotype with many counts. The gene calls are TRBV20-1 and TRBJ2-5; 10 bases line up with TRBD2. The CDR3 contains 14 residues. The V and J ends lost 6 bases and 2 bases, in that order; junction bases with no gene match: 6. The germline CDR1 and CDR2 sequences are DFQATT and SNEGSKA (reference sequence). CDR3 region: CSAPGLAVQETQYF. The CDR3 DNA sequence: TGCAGTGCCCCAGGACTAGCGGTACAAGAGACCCAGTACTTC.

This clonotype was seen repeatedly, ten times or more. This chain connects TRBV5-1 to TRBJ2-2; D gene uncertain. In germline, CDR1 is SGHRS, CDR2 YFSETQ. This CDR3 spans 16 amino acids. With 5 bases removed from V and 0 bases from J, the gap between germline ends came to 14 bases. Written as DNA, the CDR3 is TGCGCCAGCAGGTTTGGCGGCGGAACGAACACCGGGGAGCTGTTTTTT. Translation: CASRFGGGTNTGELFF.

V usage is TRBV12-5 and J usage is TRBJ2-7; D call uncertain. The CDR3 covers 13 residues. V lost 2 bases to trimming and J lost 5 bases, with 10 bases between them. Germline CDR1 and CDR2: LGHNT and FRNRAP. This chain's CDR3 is CASGLPIGDEQYF. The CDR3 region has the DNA TGTGCTAGTGGTTTGCCCATTGGGGACGAGCAGTACTTC.

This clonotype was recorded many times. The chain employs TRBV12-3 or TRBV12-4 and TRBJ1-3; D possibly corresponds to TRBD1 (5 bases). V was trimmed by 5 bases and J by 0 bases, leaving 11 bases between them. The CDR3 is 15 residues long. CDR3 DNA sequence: TGTGCCAGCAGTCCCCTTGGGGGCTCTGGAAACACCATATATTTT. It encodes CASSPLGGSGNTIYF.

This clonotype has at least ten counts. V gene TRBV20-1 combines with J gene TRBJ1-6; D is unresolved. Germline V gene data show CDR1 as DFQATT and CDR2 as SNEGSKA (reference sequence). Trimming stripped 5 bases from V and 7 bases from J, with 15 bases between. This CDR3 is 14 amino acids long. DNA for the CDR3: TGCAGTGCTGGACCCCTGAGGGAGAATTCACCCCTCCACTTT. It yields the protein CSAGPLRENSPLHF.

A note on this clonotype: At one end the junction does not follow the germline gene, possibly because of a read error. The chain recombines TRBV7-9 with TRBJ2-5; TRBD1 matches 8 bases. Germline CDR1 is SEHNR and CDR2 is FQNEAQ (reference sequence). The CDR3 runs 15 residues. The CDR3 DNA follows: TGTGCCAGCAGCTCCCCGGACAGGGCGCAAGGGACCCAGTACTTC. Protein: CASSSPDRAQGTQYF.

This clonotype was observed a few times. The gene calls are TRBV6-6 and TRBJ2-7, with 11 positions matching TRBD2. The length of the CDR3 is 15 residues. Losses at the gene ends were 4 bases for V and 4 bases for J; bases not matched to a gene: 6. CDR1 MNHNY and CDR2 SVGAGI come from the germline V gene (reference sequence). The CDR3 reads CASSLLAGDLYEQYF. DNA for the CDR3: TGTGCCAGCAGTTTACTAGCGGGAGACCTATACGAGCAGTACTTC.

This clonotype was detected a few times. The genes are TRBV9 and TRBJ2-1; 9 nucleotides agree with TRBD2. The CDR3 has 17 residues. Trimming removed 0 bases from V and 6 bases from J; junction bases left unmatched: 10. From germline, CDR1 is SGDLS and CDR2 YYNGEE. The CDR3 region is CASSVDPPSGVSNEQFF. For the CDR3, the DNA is TGTGCCAGCAGCGTAGATCCCCCTAGCGGGGTTTCCAATGAGCAGTTCTTC.

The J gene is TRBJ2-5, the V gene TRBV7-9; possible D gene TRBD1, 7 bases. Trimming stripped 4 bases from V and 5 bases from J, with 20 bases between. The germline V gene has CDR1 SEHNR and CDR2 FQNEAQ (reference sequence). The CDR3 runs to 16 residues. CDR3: CASSSGDSVRRETQYF. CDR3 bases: TGTGCCAGCAGCTCGGGGGACAGCGTACGACGGGAGACCCAGTACTTC.

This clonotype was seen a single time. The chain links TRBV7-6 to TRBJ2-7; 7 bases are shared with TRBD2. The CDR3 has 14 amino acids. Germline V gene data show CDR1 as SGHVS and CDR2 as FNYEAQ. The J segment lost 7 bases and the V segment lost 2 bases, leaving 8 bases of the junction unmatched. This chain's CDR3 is CASSLRSGAEEQYF. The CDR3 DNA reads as TGTGCCAGCAGCTTACGGAGCGGGGCCGAGGAGCAGTACTTC.

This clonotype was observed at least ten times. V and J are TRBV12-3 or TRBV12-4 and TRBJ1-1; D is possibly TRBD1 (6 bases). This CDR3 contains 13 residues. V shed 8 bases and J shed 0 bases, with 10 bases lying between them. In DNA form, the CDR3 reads TGTGCCAGCGGGCAGGGGTTGAACACTGAAGCTTTCTTT. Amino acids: CASGQGLNTEAFF.

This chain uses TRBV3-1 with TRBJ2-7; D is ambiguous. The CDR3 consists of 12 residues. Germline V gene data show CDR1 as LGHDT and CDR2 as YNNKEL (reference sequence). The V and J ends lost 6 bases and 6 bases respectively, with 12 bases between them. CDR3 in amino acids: CASSPSTGEQYV. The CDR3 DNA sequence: TGTGCCAGCAGTCCTTCTACGGGCGAGCAGTACGTC.

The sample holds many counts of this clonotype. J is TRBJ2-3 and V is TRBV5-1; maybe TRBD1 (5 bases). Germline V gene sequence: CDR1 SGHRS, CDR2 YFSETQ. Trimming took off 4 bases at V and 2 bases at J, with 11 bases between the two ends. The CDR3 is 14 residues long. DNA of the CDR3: TGCGCCAGCAGCCCGGACATCCACACAGATACGCAGTATTTT. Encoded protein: CASSPDIHTDTQYF.

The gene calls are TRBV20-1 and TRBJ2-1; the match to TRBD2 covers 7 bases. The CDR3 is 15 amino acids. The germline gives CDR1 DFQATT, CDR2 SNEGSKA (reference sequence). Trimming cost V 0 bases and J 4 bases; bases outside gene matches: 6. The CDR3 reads CSAREASGVYNEQFF. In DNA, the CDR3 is TGCAGTGCTAGAGAGGCTAGCGGAGTTTACAATGAGCAGTTCTTC.

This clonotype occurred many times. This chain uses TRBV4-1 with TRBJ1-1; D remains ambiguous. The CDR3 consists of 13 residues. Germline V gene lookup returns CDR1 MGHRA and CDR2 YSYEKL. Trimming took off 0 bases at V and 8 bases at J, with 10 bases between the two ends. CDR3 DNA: TGCGCCAGCAGCCAAGAAGAGAGATCAGAAGCTTTCTTT. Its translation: CASSQEERSEAFF.